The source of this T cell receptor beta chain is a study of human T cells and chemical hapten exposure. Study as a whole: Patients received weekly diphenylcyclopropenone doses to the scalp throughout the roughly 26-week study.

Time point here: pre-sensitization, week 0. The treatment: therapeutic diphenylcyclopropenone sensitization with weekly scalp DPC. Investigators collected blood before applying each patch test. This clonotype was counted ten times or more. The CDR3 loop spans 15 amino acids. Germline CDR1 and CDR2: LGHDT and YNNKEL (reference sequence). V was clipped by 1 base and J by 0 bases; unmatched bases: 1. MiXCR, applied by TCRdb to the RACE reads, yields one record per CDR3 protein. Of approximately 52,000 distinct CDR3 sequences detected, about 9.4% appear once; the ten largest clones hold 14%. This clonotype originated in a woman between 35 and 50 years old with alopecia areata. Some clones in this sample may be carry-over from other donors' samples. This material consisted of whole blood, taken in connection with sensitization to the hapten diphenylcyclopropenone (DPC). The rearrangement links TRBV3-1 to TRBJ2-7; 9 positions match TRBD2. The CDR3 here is CASSQGLAVSYEQYF. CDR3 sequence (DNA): TGTGCCAGCAGCCAAGGACTAGCGGTCTCCTACGAGCAGTACTTC.